The 11 T cell receptor beta chains below were found in one sample sequenced in a study of vaccination and CD4 T cells after COVID-19. The treatment was: 10-day PBMC culture with coronavirus spike peptide pools or control peptides (ViraFEST assay). What these receptors recognize is not known. With the Oncomine TCR Beta short-read assay, DNA from cultured CD4+ T cells was sequenced. MiXCR was run by TCRdb on the PCR reads, yielding one entry per CDR3 protein. The data hold 6,000 to 8,500 distinct CDR3 sequences, with approximately 70% observed a single time. The sequenced sample consisted of CD4+ T cells from blood, cultured in vitro. The receptors stem from a human donor who had recovered from COVID-19.

The chain combines TRBV28 with TRBJ1-5, with TRBD1 matching over 9 bases. Germline loops: CDR1 MDHEN, CDR2 SYDVKM. Losses at the gene ends were 4 bases for V and 4 bases for J; bases not matched to a gene: 11. This CDR3 has 17 residues. The CDR3 here is CASSSLGQGSWNQPQHF. In nucleotides, the CDR3 is TGTGCCAGCAGTTCACTGGGACAGGGATCTTGGAATCAGCCCCAGCATTTT.

In this sample, this clonotype turned up a few times. V is TRBV5-1 and J is TRBJ2-7, with 11 bases that match TRBD1. With V trimmed by 4 bases and J by 3 bases, 3 bases remained unmatched. Germline CDR1 reads SGHRS; CDR2 reads YFSETQ. The CDR3 consists of 14 residues. The CDR3 loop is CASSGGQGDYEQYF. The CDR3 DNA follows: TGCGCCAGCAGCGGGGGACAGGGGGACTACGAGCAGTACTTC.

The CDR3 reads CAIKGQRYGETQYF. CDR3 bases: TGTGCCATCAAGGGCCAGCGCTACGGGGAGACCCAGTACTTC. The chain has TRBV10-3 and TRBJ2-5; no definite D call. CDR1 is ENHRY and CDR2 is SYGVKD in the germline V gene. Trimming removed 7 bases at V and 5 bases at J, with 17 bases between. This CDR3 is 14 amino acids long.

This clonotype is termed medium-sized. This rearrangement joins TRBV7-9 to TRBJ1-5; D is perhaps TRBD1 (6 bases). This CDR3 is built from 16 residues. Trimming left V 1 base short and J 1 base short, with 11 bases between. The V gene's germline CDR1 is SEHNR and CDR2 FQNEAQ (reference sequence). The CDR3 DNA follows: TGTGCCAGCAGCTTAGTGGGGGGCCTAAGCAATCAGCCCCAGCATTTT. Encoded protein: CASSLVGGLSNQPQHF. Based on the CDR3 plus reference TRBV7-9 and TRBJ1-5, the full variable domain is DTGVSQNPRHKITKRGQNVTFRCDPISEHNRLYWYRQTLGQGPEFLTYFQNEAQLEKSRLLSDRFSAERPKGSFSTLEIQRTEQGDSAMYLCASSLVGGLSNQPQHFGDGTRLSIL.

This clonotype was picked up a small number of times. V is TRBV15 and J is TRBJ1-1; no definite D call. The CDR3 loop spans 14 amino acids. CDR1 is LNHNV and CDR2 is YYDKDF in the germline V gene (reference sequence). The V gene lost 5 bases and the J gene lost 2 bases, with 12 bases spanning the gap. Here the CDR3 DNA reads TGTGCCACCAGCCGAGCCGTTGACAACACTGAAGCTTTCTTT. Residues: CATSRAVDNTEAFF.

This clonotype was counted between two and nine times. This chain joins TRBV6-2 or TRBV6-3 and TRBJ2-1; 9 bases fit TRBD2. Germline loops: CDR1 MNHEY, CDR2 SVGEGT. V was clipped by 6 bases and J by 9 bases; unmatched bases: 15. This CDR3 is 16 amino acids long. The CDR3: CASSRRGAGGIREQFF. The CDR3 region has the DNA TGTGCCAGCAGCCGTCGTGGAGCGGGAGGTATCCGTGAGCAGTTCTTC.

The CDR3 DNA sequence: TGTGCCACCAGTGACCCCCGGACTAGGACCTACGAGCAGTACTTC. Its protein product is CATSDPRTRTYEQYF. The V gene is TRBV24-1, the J gene TRBJ2-7; 7 nucleotides line up with TRBD2. Germline V gene data show CDR1 as KGHDR and CDR2 as SFDVKD. CDR3 size: 15 residues. V was clipped by 4 bases and J by 2 bases; unmatched bases: 7.

This chain connects TRBV28 to TRBJ2-2, with 15 bases fitting TRBD2. CDR1 is MDHEN and CDR2 is SYDVKM in the germline V gene. After removal of 7 bases from V and 1 base from J, the junction contained 10 bases not matched to a gene. The CDR3 is 19 residues long. The CDR3 loop reads CASTNPPGLAGGNTGELFF. As DNA, the CDR3 is TGTGCCAGCACCAATCCACCGGGACTAGCGGGAGGGAACACCGGGGAGCTGTTTTTT.

This chain connects TRBV11-2 to TRBJ1-5; no clear D. Germline-derived CDR1 and CDR2 are SGHAT and FQNNGV. Between the trimmed V and J ends, which lost 2 bases and 3 bases, there was a span of 8 bases. The CDR3 length is 14 residues. For the CDR3, the DNA is TGTGCCAGCAGCTTAAACTGGGACAATCAGCCCCAGCATTTT. Residues: CASSLNWDNQPQHF.

This clonotype is medium-sized (0.01 to 0.1%) within its sample. The chain is built from TRBV5-1 and TRBJ2-7; 10 nucleotides line up with TRBD1. Germline CDR1 and CDR2: SGHRS and YFSETQ. V was pared by 4 bases and J by 3 bases, with 4 bases of the junction left unmatched. The length of the CDR3 is 14 residues. This CDR3 reads CASSPGTGDYEQYF. Written as DNA, the CDR3 is TGCGCCAGCAGCCCCGGGACAGGGGACTACGAGCAGTACTTC.

V is TRBV11-2 and J is TRBJ1-2; D call uncertain. In germline, CDR1 is SGHAT, CDR2 FQNNGV. V dropped 10 bases and J dropped 8 bases, with 11 bases sitting between them. CDR3 length: 10 amino acids. DNA of the CDR3: TGTGCCACCTGGGTAGGGGGCTACACCTTC. Translation gives CATWVGGYTF.